This TCR beta chain was observed in a study of graft-versus-host responses after intestinal transplantation. Across the study: All recipients were transplanted with multivisceral, liver-intestinal, or isolated intestinal grafts. The study gave all recipients anti-thymocyte globulin induction, then tacrolimus and steroids for 2 to 3 years. Points from the study as a whole: Some GvH clones were seen earlier in gut or blood, suggesting intestinal origin. High graft-versus-host to host-versus-graft clonal ratios were found in allografts of patients who had graft-donor T cell macrochimerism.

In germline, CDR1 is MGHRA, CDR2 YSYEKL. The CDR3 has 15 amino acids. J was trimmed by 2 bases and V by 0 bases; bases with no gene match: 3. Clones were sequenced by immunoSEQ multiplex PCR, and TCRdb holds only the in-frame ones, with some missing. The data contain 11,000 to 15,000 clones, roughly 82% of them seen just once; the ten biggest clones take up 3% to 4%. This clone was seen only a few times. The antigen is unknown. Processing was applied to graft tissue in order to liberate intraepithelial and lamina propria lymphocytes. The genes are TRBV4-1 and TRBJ1-2, with TRBD1 matching 7 bases. The TCR sequence derives from a human patient who received an intestinal transplant, so some T cells may come from the graft donor. This specimen was ileum tissue, taken roughly 26 days after intestinal transplant. CDR3 DNA sequence: TGCGCCAGCAGCCAAGAACGGGGACAGAACTATGGCTACACCTTC. Amino acid sequence: CASSQERGQNYGYTF.